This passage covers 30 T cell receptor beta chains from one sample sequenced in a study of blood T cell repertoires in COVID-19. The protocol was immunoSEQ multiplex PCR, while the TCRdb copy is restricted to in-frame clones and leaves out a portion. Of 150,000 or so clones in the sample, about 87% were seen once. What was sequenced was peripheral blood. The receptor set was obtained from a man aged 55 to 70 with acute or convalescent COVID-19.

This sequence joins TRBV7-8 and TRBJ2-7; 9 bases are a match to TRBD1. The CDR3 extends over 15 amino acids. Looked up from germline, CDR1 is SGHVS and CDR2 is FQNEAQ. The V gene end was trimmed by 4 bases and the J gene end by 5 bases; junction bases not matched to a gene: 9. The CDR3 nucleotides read TGTGCCAGCAGCTACATTAGGACAGGGGTGGACGAGCAGTACTTC. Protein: CASSYIRTGVDEQYF.

In DNA form, the CDR3 reads TGTGCCTGGAGTAAAGGGGCGTCGAATGAAAAACTGTTTTTT. This encodes CAWSKGASNEKLFF. The chain carries TRBV30 and TRBJ1-4, with TRBD1 as a possible D gene (5 bases). Germline V lookup: CDR1 GTSNPN, CDR2 SVGIG (reference sequence). The CDR3 runs 14 residues. Deletions cut 2 bases from V and 5 bases from J, with 12 bases between.

The CDR3 spells CASSPYYGQTGYTF. CDR3 nucleotides: TGTGCCAGCAGCCCGTATTACGGACAGACCGGCTACACCTTC. The chain combines TRBV5-8 with TRBJ1-2; the D gene is possibly TRBD1 (6 bases). The CDR3 consists of 14 residues. The germline V and J ends were trimmed by 4 bases and 8 bases, with 18 bases remaining between them. Per germline, CDR1 SGHTS and CDR2 YDEGEE.

CDR3 bases: TGTGCCATCAGTGACCTTACAGGCTCTGGGGCCAACGTCCTGACTTTC. It codes for CAISDLTGSGANVLTF. The chain is built from TRBV10-3 and TRBJ2-6, with D maybe TRBD1 (5 bases). CDR3 size: 16 residues. The V and J ends lost 3 bases and 0 bases respectively, with 9 bases between them. Germline values: CDR1 ENHRY, CDR2 SYGVKD.

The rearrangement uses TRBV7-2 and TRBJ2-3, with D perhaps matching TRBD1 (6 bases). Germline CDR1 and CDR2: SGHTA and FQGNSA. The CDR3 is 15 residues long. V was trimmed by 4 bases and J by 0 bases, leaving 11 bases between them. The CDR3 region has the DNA TGTGCCAGCAGCTCTGGACAGTCTAGCACAGATACGCAGTATTTT. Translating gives CASSSGQSSTDTQYF.

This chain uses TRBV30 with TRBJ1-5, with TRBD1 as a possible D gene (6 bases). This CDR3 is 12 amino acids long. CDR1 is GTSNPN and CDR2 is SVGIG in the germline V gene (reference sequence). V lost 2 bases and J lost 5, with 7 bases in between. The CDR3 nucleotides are TGTGCCTGGAGTCAGGGGTATCAGCCCCAGCATTTT. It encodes CAWSQGYQPQHF.

The CDR3 nucleotides are TGTGCCAGCAGCTTCGTTGGGGACGGGAGCTCCTACGAGCAGTACTTC. Protein product: CASSFVGDGSSYEQYF. The chain joins TRBV11-2 to TRBJ2-7, with TRBD2 as a possible D gene (6 bases). Per the germline V gene, CDR1 is SGHAT and CDR2 is FQNNGV. CDR3 length: 16 residues. V was shortened by 3 bases and J by 0 bases, with 15 bases between the two germline ends.

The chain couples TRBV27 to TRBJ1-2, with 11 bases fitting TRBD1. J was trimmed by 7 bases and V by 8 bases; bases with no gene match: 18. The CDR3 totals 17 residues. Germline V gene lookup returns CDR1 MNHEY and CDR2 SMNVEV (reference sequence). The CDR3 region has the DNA TGTGCCAGCGGGGGGCTTGGAAGGACAGGGGGCGCCAGTGGCTACACCTTC. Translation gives CASGGLGRTGGASGYTF.

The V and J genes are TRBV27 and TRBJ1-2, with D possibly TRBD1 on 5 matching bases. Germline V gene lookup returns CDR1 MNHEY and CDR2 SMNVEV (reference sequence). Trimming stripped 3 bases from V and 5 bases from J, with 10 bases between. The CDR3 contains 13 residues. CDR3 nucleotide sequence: TGTGCCAGCAGTTTCAGGGAAGGGTATGGCTACACCTTC. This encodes CASSFREGYGYTF.

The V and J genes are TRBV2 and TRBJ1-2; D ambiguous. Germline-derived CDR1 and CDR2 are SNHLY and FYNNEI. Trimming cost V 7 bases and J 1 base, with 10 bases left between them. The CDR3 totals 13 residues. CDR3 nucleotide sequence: TGTGCCAGCAATGACGGTTATAACTATGGCTACACCTTC. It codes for CASNDGYNYGYTF.

CDR3 DNA sequence: TGTGCCACCAGTAGGACAGGGGCCGGGGAGCTGTTTTTT. Amino acid sequence: CATSRTGAGELFF. The chain links TRBV24-1 to TRBJ2-2; 9 positions match TRBD1. The V and J ends lost 6 bases and 6 bases, in that order; junction bases with no gene match: 1. The CDR3 extends over 13 amino acids. Germline assignment: CDR1 KGHDR and CDR2 SFDVKD.

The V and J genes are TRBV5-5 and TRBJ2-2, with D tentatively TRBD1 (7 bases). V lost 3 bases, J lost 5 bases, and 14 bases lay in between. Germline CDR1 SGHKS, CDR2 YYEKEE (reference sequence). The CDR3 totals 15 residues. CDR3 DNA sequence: TGTGCCAGCAGCTGGACTCCAGGGGGGACCGGGGAGCTGTTTTTT. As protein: CASSWTPGGTGELFF.

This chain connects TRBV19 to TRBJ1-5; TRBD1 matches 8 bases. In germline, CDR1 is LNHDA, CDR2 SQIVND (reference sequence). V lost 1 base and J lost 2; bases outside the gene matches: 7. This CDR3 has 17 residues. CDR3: CASSIARGLVGNQPQHF. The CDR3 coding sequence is TGTGCCAGTAGTATAGCCAGGGGGCTGGTAGGCAATCAGCCCCAGCATTTT.

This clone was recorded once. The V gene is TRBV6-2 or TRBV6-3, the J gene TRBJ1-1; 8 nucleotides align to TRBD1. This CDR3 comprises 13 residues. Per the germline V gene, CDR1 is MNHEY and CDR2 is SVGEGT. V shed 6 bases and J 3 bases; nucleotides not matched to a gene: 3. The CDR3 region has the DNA TGTGCCAGCAGCAAACAGGGGGACACTGAAGCTTTCTTT. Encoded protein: CASSKQGDTEAFF.

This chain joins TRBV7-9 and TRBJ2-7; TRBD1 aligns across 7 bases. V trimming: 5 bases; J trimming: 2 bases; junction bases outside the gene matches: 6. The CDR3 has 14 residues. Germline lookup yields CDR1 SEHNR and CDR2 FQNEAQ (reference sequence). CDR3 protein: CASSEGAGAYEQYF. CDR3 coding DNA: TGTGCCAGCAGCGAGGGGGCAGGCGCCTACGAGCAGTACTTC.

The CDR3: CAWRGTGVSYNEQFF. CDR3 bases: TGTGCCTGGAGGGGGACAGGGGTCTCCTACAATGAGCAGTTCTTC. This chain links TRBV30 with TRBJ2-1, with 10 bases that match TRBD1. Trimming at V came to 3 bases and at J to 0 bases, leaving 2 bases not matched to a gene. The CDR3 covers 15 residues. CDR1 and CDR2 (germline): GTSNPN, SVGIG (reference sequence).

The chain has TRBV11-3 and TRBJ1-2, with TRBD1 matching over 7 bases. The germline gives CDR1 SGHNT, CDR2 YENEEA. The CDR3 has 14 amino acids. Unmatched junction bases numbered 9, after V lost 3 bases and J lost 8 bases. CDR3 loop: CASSLAGTVSGYTF. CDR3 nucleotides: TGTGCCAGCAGCTTGGCCGGGACAGTCAGCGGCTACACCTTC.

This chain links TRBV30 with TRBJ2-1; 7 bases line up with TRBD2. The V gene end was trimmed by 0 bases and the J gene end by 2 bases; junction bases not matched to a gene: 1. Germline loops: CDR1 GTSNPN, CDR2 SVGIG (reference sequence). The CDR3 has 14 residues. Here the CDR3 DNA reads TGTGCCTGGAGTGTAGCGGGGACCTACAATGAGCAGTTCTTC. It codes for CAWSVAGTYNEQFF.

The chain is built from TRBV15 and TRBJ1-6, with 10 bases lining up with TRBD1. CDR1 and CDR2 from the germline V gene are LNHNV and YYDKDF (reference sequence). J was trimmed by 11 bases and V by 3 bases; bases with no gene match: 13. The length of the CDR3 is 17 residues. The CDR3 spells CATSSIIPGTGATPLHF. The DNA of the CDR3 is TGTGCCACCAGCAGTATTATTCCCGGGACAGGGGCGACACCCCTCCACTTT.

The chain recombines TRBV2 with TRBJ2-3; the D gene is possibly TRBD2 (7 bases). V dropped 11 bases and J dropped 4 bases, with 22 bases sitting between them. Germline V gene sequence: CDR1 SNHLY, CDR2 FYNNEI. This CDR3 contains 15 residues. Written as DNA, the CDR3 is TGTGCCCGCCGGGGGCCCAGCGGGGCCCCAGATACGCAGTATTTT. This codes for CARRGPSGAPDTQYF.

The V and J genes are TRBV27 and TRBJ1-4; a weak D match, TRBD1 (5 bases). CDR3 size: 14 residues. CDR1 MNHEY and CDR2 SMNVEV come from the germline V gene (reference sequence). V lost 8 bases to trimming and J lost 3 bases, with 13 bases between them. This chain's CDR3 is CASSSWGANEKLFF. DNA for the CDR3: TGTGCCAGCTCCAGCTGGGGGGCTAATGAAAAACTGTTTTTT. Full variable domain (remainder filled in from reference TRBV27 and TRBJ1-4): EAQVTQNPRYLITVTGKKLTVTCSQNMNHEYMSWYRQDPGLGLRQIYYSMNVEVTDKGDVPEGYKVSRKEKRNFPLILESPSPNQTSLYFCASSSWGANEKLFFGSGTQLSVL.

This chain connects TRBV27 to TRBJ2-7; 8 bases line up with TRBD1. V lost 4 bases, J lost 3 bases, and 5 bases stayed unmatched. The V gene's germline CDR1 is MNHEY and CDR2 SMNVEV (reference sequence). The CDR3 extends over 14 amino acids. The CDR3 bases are TGTGCCAGCAGTTCTAGGACAGGGCTCTACGAGCAGTACGTC. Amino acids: CASSSRTGLYEQYV.

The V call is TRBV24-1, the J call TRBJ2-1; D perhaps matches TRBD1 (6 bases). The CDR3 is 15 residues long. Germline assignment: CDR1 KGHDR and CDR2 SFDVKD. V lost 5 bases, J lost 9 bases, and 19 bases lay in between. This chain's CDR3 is CATSGDWGPAGEQFF. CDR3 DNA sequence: TGTGCCACCAGTGGGGATTGGGGGCCTGCCGGTGAGCAGTTCTTC.

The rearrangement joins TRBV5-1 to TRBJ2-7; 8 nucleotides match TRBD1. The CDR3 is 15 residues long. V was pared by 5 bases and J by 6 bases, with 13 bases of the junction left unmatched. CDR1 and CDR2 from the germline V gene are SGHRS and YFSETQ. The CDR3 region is CASRPLSRGQGEQYF. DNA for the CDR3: TGCGCCAGCAGACCACTATCCAGGGGGCAGGGCGAGCAGTACTTC.

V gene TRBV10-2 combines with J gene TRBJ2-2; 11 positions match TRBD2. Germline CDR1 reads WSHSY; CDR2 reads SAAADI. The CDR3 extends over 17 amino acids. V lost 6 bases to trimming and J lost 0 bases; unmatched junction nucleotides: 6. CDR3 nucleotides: TGCGCCAGCAGATTCACTAGCGGGGGAGCGAACACCGGGGAGCTGTTTTTT. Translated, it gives CASRFTSGGANTGELFF.

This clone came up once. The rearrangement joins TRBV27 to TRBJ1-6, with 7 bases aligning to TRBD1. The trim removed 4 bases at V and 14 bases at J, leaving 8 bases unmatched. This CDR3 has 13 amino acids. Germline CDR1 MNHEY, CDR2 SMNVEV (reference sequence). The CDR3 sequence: CASSSSTGLTLHF. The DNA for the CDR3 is TGTGCCAGCAGTTCCTCGACAGGGCTAACCCTCCACTTT.

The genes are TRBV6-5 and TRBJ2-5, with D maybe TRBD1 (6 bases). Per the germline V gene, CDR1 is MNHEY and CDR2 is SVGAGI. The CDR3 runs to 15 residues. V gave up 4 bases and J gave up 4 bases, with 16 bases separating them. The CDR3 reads CASSSFQGMGETQYF. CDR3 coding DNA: TGTGCCAGCAGTTCGTTCCAGGGGATGGGAGAGACCCAGTACTTC.

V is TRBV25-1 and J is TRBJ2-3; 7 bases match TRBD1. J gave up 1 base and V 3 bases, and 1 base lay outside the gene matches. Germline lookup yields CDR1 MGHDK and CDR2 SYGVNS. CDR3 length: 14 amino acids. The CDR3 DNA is TGTGCCAGCAGTGACACAGGGGGCACAGATACGCAGTATTTT. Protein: CASSDTGGTDTQYF.

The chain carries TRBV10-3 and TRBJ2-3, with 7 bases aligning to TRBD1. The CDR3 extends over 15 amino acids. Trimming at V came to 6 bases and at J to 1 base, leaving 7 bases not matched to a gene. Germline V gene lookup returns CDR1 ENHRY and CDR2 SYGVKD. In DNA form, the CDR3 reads TGTGCCATCAGGAAGACAGGGCAGGGCACAGATACGCAGTATTTT. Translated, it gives CAIRKTGQGTDTQYF.

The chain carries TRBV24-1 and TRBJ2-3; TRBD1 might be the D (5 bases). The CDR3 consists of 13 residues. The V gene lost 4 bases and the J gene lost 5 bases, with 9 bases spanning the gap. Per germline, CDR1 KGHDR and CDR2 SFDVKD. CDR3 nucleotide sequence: TGTGCCACCAGTGAGTCCAGGGTAGATACGCAGTATTTT. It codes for CATSESRVDTQYF.